The 7 T cell receptor beta chains listed next were all sequenced from one sample in a study of blood T cell repertoires in COVID-19 (TCRdb year 2020). The library came from the immunoSEQ multiplex PCR assay. Not all clones reach the TCRdb copy of this immuneACCESS table, which keeps in-frame sequences only. Checked studies attribute under half of the gap to unresolved V genes and leave the rest unexplained. The sample contains approximately 200,000 clones, 80% of them found a single time. The ten largest clones take up less than 8% of the sample. Sequences were obtained from PBMCs or T cells enriched from blood (not recorded which). All receptors come from a woman in her forties with acute COVID-19.

V gene TRBV24-1 combines with J gene TRBJ1-2, with 12 bases that match TRBD1. Germline V CDR1 and CDR2: KGHDR, SFDVKD. V lost 1 base, J lost 3 bases, and 5 bases stayed unmatched. The length of the CDR3 is 17 residues. The chain's CDR3 is CATSDFSGTGGYYGYTF. The CDR3 nucleotides read TGTGCCACCAGTGATTTTAGCGGGACAGGGGGCTACTATGGCTACACCTTC.

The chain recombines TRBV2 with TRBJ2-7, with a possible D match to TRBD1 (6 bases). This CDR3 contains 14 residues. CDR1 and CDR2 from the germline V gene are SNHLY and FYNNEI. The V and J ends lost 8 bases and 1 base respectively, with 15 bases between them. CDR3 nucleotides: TGTGCCAGCCTTTCCAGGGGATCGTCCTACGAGCAGTACTTC. Translation gives CASLSRGSSYEQYF. The variable domain in full, completed from reference TRBV2 and TRBJ2-7, reads EPEVTQTPSHQVTQMGQEVILRCVPISNHLYFYWYRQILGQKVEFLVSFYNNEISEKSEIFDDQFSVERPDGSNFTLKIRSTKLEDSAMYFCASLSRGSSYEQYFGPGTRLTVT.

The V call is TRBV27, the J call TRBJ2-1, with 9 nucleotides matching TRBD2. The trim removed 1 base at V and 6 bases at J, leaving 4 bases unmatched. This CDR3 region has 15 residues. Per the germline V gene, CDR1 is MNHEY and CDR2 is SMNVEV (reference sequence). The CDR3 loop reads CASSLWLAGTNEQFF. For the CDR3, the DNA is TGTGCCAGCAGTTTATGGCTAGCGGGGACCAATGAGCAGTTCTTC.

The chain has TRBV18 and TRBJ1-4; TRBD1 is a possible D gene (6 bases). Germline V gene data show CDR1 as KGHSH and CDR2 as LQKENI. Trimming pared 1 base from V and 5 bases from J, leaving 8 bases between. This CDR3 spans 14 amino acids. CDR3 in DNA: TGTGCCAGCTCACCACTACAGGGAAATGAAAAACTGTTTTTT. It codes for CASSPLQGNEKLFF.

The rearrangement links TRBV5-1 to TRBJ1-1; possible D gene TRBD1, 6 bases. V shed 0 bases and J shed 4 bases, with 13 bases lying between them. This CDR3 has 15 residues. Germline-derived CDR1 and CDR2 are SGHRS and YFSETQ. The CDR3 DNA sequence: TGCGCCAGCAGCTTGGGTCCAGGGGCTGGCACTGAAGCTTTCTTT. Amino acid sequence: CASSLGPGAGTEAFF.

V gene TRBV28 combines with J gene TRBJ1-2; 10 nucleotides align to TRBD1. Germline V gene sequence: CDR1 MDHEN, CDR2 SYDVKM. This CDR3 region has 11 residues. The V and J ends lost 7 bases and 11 bases, in that order; junction bases with no gene match: 4. CDR3 in amino acids: CASTGQGRYTF. The CDR3 DNA follows: TGTGCCAGCACGGGACAGGGGAGATACACCTTC.

This clone was seen once. V and J are TRBV11-2 and TRBJ1-3; weak D call: TRBD1 (6 bases). V gave up 5 bases and J gave up 3 bases, with 14 bases separating them. The germline V gene has CDR1 SGHAT and CDR2 FQNNGV. The CDR3 runs to 15 residues. Here the CDR3 reads CASSAQGSYGNTIYF. Here the CDR3 DNA reads TGTGCCAGCAGCGCCCAGGGGAGTTATGGAAACACCATATATTTT.